This is a list of T cell receptor beta chains from one sample in a study of control samples from healthy donors and cancer patients. Measured with immunoSEQ multiplex PCR; TCRdb has only the in-frame clones, and not every one. The table includes under 130,000 clones, roughly 85% detected once. Sequenced sample: blood. The receptors stem from a woman aged 50 to 60 in good health. CDR3s include the opening cysteine and the closing phenylalanine or tryptophan. Each record gives: CDR3 protein, CDR3 DNA, clone size, J gene, D gene, V gene. The D gene is left open where the match is weak. Expanded clones are given a class, and other clones once, few, many or no size at all.

CDR3: CASSQAPSSGGLDEQFF
DNA: TGTGCCAGCAGCCAAGCCCCCTCTAGCGGGGGGTTGGATGAGCAGTTCTTC
size: NA
J: TRBJ2-1
D: TRBD2
V: TRBV3-1/TRBV3-2

CDR3: CASRFWENTEAFF
DNA: TGTGCAAGTCGCTTTTGGGAGAACACTGAAGCTTTCTTT
size: NA
J: TRBJ1-1
D: NA
V: TRBV12-2

CDR3: CASSVVFGAGELFF
DNA: TGTGCCAGCAGCGTTGTCTTCGGGGCCGGGGAGCTGTTTTTT
size: NA
J: TRBJ2-2
D: NA
V: TRBV9

CDR3: CASSLPPSGTQYF
DNA: TGTGCCAGCAGCTTACCCCCGAGTGGGACCCAGTACTTC
size: once
J: TRBJ2-5
D: NA
V: TRBV5-4

CDR3: CASSERDRGFAGELFF
DNA: TGTGCCAGCAGTGAAAGGGACAGGGGGTTTGCCGGGGAGCTGTTTTTT
size: NA
J: TRBJ2-2
D: TRBD1
V: TRBV6-1

CDR3: CAPRDRATNTGELFF
DNA: TGTGCCCCCCGGGACAGGGCTACGAACACCGGGGAGCTGTTTTTT
size: once
J: TRBJ2-2
D: TRBD1
V: TRBV19

CDR3: CASSYAGGGGNEQFF
DNA: TGTGCCAGCAGTTATGCGGGAGGGGGGGGCAATGAGCAGTTCTTC
size: NA
J: TRBJ2-1
D: TRBD2
V: TRBV6-2/TRBV6-3

CDR3: CAISEAQGPNQPQHF
DNA: TGTGCCATCAGTGAAGCTCAGGGTCCCAATCAGCCCCAGCATTTT
size: NA
J: TRBJ1-5
D: NA
V: TRBV10-3

CDR3: CASSFRGGALNTEAFF
DNA: TGTGCCAGCAGCTTTCGGGGGGGGGCATTGAACACTGAAGCTTTCTTT
size: few
J: TRBJ1-1
D: NA
V: TRBV5-4

CDR3: CASSEWIFDSYEQYF
DNA: TGTGCCAGCAGTGAATGGATTTTCGACTCCTACGAGCAGTACTTC
size: NA
J: TRBJ2-7
D: NA
V: TRBV6-1

CDR3: CASSGTVSSYEQYF
DNA: TGTGCCAGCAGTGGGACGGTTAGCTCCTACGAGCAGTACTTC
size: NA
J: TRBJ2-7
D: NA
V: TRBV2

CDR3: CASSLAGNNNEQFF
DNA: TGTGCTAGCAGCTTAGCAGGCAACAACAATGAGCAGTTCTTC
size: NA
J: TRBJ2-1
D: NA
V: TRBV7-7

CDR3: CASSTHNSPLHF
DNA: TGTGCCAGTAGTACCCACAATTCACCCCTCCACTTT
size: NA
J: TRBJ1-6
D: NA
V: TRBV19

CDR3: CASSLQGSPNTEAFF
DNA: TGCGCCAGCAGCCTTCAGGGGTCCCCGAACACTGAAGCTTTCTTT
size: NA
J: TRBJ1-1
D: NA
V: TRBV5-1

CDR3: CASSTTRGIYGYTF
DNA: TGCGCCAGCAGCACCACCCGGGGGATCTATGGCTACACCTTC
size: NA
J: TRBJ1-2
D: NA
V: TRBV10-2